The 31 T cell receptor beta chains below were found in one sample sequenced in a study of identical twins. TCRdb re-called the 5' RACE reads with MiXCR, one entry per CDR3 protein. The data show 540,000 or so distinct CDR3 sequences, about 22% seen once. This same sample was also part of a study on yellow fever vaccine responses in identical twins.

Sequencing was performed on CD4+ T cells sorted from blood. Source of these receptors: a woman between 18 and 30 years old in good health.

This clonotype has a handful of counts. This sequence joins TRBV16 and TRBJ1-3, with D unresolved. CDR3 length: 12 residues. Germline V gives CDR1 KGHSY, CDR2 FQNENV. Trimming pared 4 bases from V and 2 bases from J, leaving 3 bases between. The DNA for the CDR3 is TGTGCCAGCAGCCGGACTGGAAACACCATATATTTT. Translating it yields CASSRTGNTIYF.

The V gene is TRBV4-2, the J gene TRBJ2-3; 8 nucleotides match TRBD2. The CDR3 length is 13 residues. V dropped 8 bases and J dropped 2; count of bases not matched to a gene: 3. Germline CDR1 and CDR2: LGHNA and YNFKEQ. This chain's CDR3 is CASSSGPTDTQYF. CDR3 coding DNA: TGTGCCAGCTCTAGCGGGCCCACAGATACGCAGTATTTT.

A few counts support this clonotype. The chain carries TRBV24-1 and TRBJ2-7; TRBD1 matches at 12 bases. This CDR3 is built from 17 residues. CDR1 and CDR2 from the germline V gene are KGHDR and SFDVKD. With V trimmed by 5 bases and J by 3 bases, 10 bases remained unmatched. The CDR3 is CATSGPRGTGGIYEQYF. CDR3 in DNA: TGTGCCACCAGTGGCCCCCGTGGGACAGGGGGCATCTACGAGCAGTACTTC.

The CDR3 DNA sequence: TGTGCCAGCAGCCAAGGATGGTTCAGGGACACTGAAGCTTTCTTT. It encodes CASSQGWFRDTEAFF. V and J are TRBV14 and TRBJ1-1; TRBD1 might be the D (5 bases). With 1 base removed from V and 3 bases from J, the gap between germline ends came to 12 bases. Germline CDR1 and CDR2: SGHDN and FVKESK. The CDR3 is made up of 15 amino acids.

This clonotype has a handful of counts. The germline gene is not matched at one end of the junction; a read error may be the cause. The chain uses TRBV3-1 and TRBJ2-2, with TRBD2 as a possible D gene (6 bases). The CDR3 runs 16 residues. Per germline, CDR1 LGHDT and CDR2 YNNKEL (reference sequence). The CDR3: CASRQGTSANTGELFF. In DNA, the CDR3 is TGTGCCAGCAGGCAAGGGACTTCCGCGAACACCGGGGAGCTGTTTTTT.

The V gene is TRBV24-1, the J gene TRBJ2-1, with TRBD2 matching over 9 bases. Germline trimming cut 5 bases from V and 13 bases from J; bases unmatched to any gene: 5. This CDR3 contains 12 residues. Germline values: CDR1 KGHDR, CDR2 SFDVKD. CDR3 DNA sequence: TGTGCCACCAGTGCCCCGACTAGCGGACAGTTCTTC. Residues: CATSAPTSGQFF.

The V gene is TRBV12-3 or TRBV12-4, the J gene TRBJ2-5; D perhaps matches TRBD2 (5 bases). The CDR3 runs to 14 residues. Trimming took off 4 bases at V and 5 bases at J, with 14 bases between the two ends. The CDR3 region is CASSSQLGFETQYF. For the CDR3, the DNA is TGTGCCAGCAGTTCCCAACTAGGTTTTGAGACCCAGTACTTC.

The chain has TRBV5-1 and TRBJ2-3, with D unclear. The CDR3 runs 15 residues. Trimming shortened V by 0 bases and J by 2 bases, and 10 bases separated the two germline ends. Germline CDR1 reads SGHRS; CDR2 reads YFSETQ. The CDR3 sequence is CASSLEAPDTDTQYF. CDR3 nucleotides: TGCGCCAGCAGCTTGGAGGCTCCGGACACAGATACGCAGTATTTT. The complete variable domain, with remaining parts taken from reference TRBV5-1 and TRBJ2-3, reads KAGVTQTPRYLIKTRGQQVTLSCSPISGHRSVSWYQQTPGQGLQFLFEYFSETQRNKGNFPGRFSGRQFSNSRSEMNVSTLELGDSALYLCASSLEAPDTDTQYFGPGTRLTVL.

The V call is TRBV20-1, the J call TRBJ1-1; D may be TRBD1 (5 bases). This CDR3 spans 13 amino acids. V lost 5 bases to trimming and J lost 1 base, with 11 bases between them. CDR1 is DFQATT, CDR2 SNEGSKA, per germline (reference sequence). The DNA for the CDR3 is TGCAGTGCTTACTCAGGGAAGAACACTGAAGCTTTCTTT. It translates to CSAYSGKNTEAFF.

There are a few counts of this clonotype. J is TRBJ1-2 and V is TRBV10-2; 8 nucleotides align to TRBD1. The CDR3 is 13 residues long. V lost 10 bases and J lost 2; bases outside the gene matches: 6. The germline CDR1 and CDR2 sequences are WSHSY and SAAADI. CDR3 DNA: TGCGCCACAACGGGACAGGCCAACTATGGCTACACCTTC. Protein sequence: CATTGQANYGYTF.

The chain is built from TRBV7-7 and TRBJ2-5; D is unresolved. Between the trimmed V and J ends, which lost 2 bases and 5 bases, there was a span of 9 bases. CDR1 is SSHAT, CDR2 FNYEAQ, per germline (reference sequence). The CDR3 consists of 13 residues. DNA for the CDR3: TGTGCCAGCAGCTTATTCCTGTTCGAGACCCAGTACTTC. This sequence encodes CASSLFLFETQYF.

The chain recombines TRBV11-1 with TRBJ2-1; no definite D call. Germline V lookup: CDR1 SGHAT, CDR2 FQDESV (reference sequence). The CDR3 consists of 19 residues. The V gene lost 4 bases and the J gene lost 0 bases, with 22 bases spanning the gap. Written as DNA, the CDR3 is TGTGCCAGCAGCTCCTGGGTTAAGAAACTCCGGAGCTCCTACAATGAGCAGTTCTTC. Translating it yields CASSSWVKKLRSSYNEQFF.

The chain links TRBV5-1 to TRBJ2-1; 13 nucleotides align to TRBD2. CDR3 length: 16 residues. Germline V gene sequence: CDR1 SGHRS, CDR2 YFSETQ. With V trimmed by 5 bases and J by 5 bases, 7 bases remained unmatched. The DNA for the CDR3 is TGCGCCAGCAGAAGGACTAGCGGGAGAGAAGACAATGAGCAGTTCTTC. This codes for CASRRTSGREDNEQFF.

This chain links TRBV28 with TRBJ2-5, with D perhaps being TRBD1 or TRBD2 (6 bases each). Trimming took 3 bases from V and 5 from J, leaving 19 bases between them. CDR3 length: 16 residues. Germline V gene sequence: CDR1 MDHEN, CDR2 SYDVKM. The CDR3 coding sequence is TGTGCCAGCAGTTTGGTCGTTGTGGGGGGCTTGGAGACCCAGTACTTC. This sequence encodes CASSLVVVGGLETQYF.

The chain employs TRBV12-3 or TRBV12-4 and TRBJ1-5; D ambiguous. Trimming removed 0 bases from V and 5 bases from J, with 5 bases in between. There are 13 residues in the CDR3. CDR3 in DNA: TGTGCCAGCAGTTTAGCGGAGGATCAGCCCCAGCATTTT. It codes for CASSLAEDQPQHF.

This rearrangement joins TRBV3-1 to TRBJ2-1; D may be TRBD2 (6 bases). The V end was cut by 9 bases, the J end by 7 bases, with 19 bases between. CDR1 LGHDT and CDR2 YNNKEL come from the germline V gene (reference sequence). This CDR3 comprises 14 residues. The CDR3 DNA reads TGTGCCAGTATGTTTACGGGTGCGGGGAATGAGCAGTTCTTC. This codes for CASMFTGAGNEQFF.

This clonotype came up a few times. V gene TRBV6-1 combines with J gene TRBJ1-6; the match to TRBD1 covers 7 bases. V lost 2 bases, J lost 6 bases, and 10 bases stayed unmatched. Per the germline V gene, CDR1 is MNHNS and CDR2 is SASEGT. This CDR3 is 17 amino acids long. CDR3: CASSERQGGIGNSPLHF. As DNA, the CDR3 is TGTGCCAGCAGTGAAAGACAGGGTGGTATCGGTAATTCACCCCTCCACTTT.

This clonotype was detected only a few times. The chain joins TRBV20-1 to TRBJ2-5; 11 positions agree with TRBD2. Germline lookup yields CDR1 DFQATT and CDR2 SNEGSKA (reference sequence). V dropped 6 bases and J dropped 5; count of bases not matched to a gene: 8. The CDR3 loop spans 14 amino acids. The CDR3 here is CSAELAGGGETQYF. As DNA, the CDR3 is TGCAGTGCGGAGCTAGCGGGAGGTGGGGAGACCCAGTACTTC.

This rearrangement joins TRBV7-9 to TRBJ1-4, with TRBD1 identical over 7 bases. The CDR3 totals 15 residues. Germline CDR1 reads SEHNR; CDR2 reads FQNEAQ (reference sequence). The trim removed 1 base at V and 5 bases at J, leaving 4 bases unmatched. The CDR3: CASSLGQGGNEKLFF. DNA of the CDR3: TGTGCCAGCAGCTTAGGACAGGGTGGGAATGAAAAACTGTTTTTT.

This clonotype was observed a few times. The CDR3 here is CSVVQGGNEQFF. The CDR3, as DNA: TGCAGCGTTGTCCAGGGGGGGAATGAGCAGTTCTTC. The chain combines TRBV29-1 with TRBJ2-1; D may be TRBD1 or TRBD2 (7 bases each). The CDR3 spans 12 residues. Per the germline V gene, CDR1 is SQVTM and CDR2 is ANQGSEA. V dropped 4 bases and J dropped 7 bases, with 11 bases sitting between them.

This clonotype was seen more than once but under ten times. The gene calls are TRBV20-1 and TRBJ2-7; the match to TRBD2 covers 9 bases. The CDR3 loop spans 15 amino acids. Germline CDR1 reads DFQATT; CDR2 reads SNEGSKA (reference sequence). V lost 6 bases and J lost 3; bases outside the gene matches: 12. The DNA of the CDR3 is TGCAGTGCCGCTAGGGCAGCGGGAGGAGTCTACGAGCAGTACTTC. Translation gives CSAARAAGGVYEQYF.

This clonotype was seen a single time. The V and J genes are TRBV20-1 and TRBJ2-3; the match to TRBD2 covers 7 bases. Trimming took 0 bases from V and 6 from J; bases not matched to a gene: 15. CDR1 and CDR2 (germline): DFQATT, SNEGSKA (reference sequence). The CDR3 totals 17 residues. The CDR3 DNA follows: TGCAGTGCTAGAGAGAGTGAACGGGACTACCTGTGGGATACGCAGTATTTT. Translated, it gives CSARESERDYLWDTQYF.

This clonotype appeared a few times. The V call is TRBV25-1, the J call TRBJ2-6, with D perhaps being TRBD1 or TRBD2 (6 bases each). Germline V lookup: CDR1 MGHDK, CDR2 SYGVNS. This CDR3 is built from 18 residues. Trimming removed 1 base from V and 0 bases from J, with 13 bases in between. CDR3 in amino acids: CASSEWEGGNSGANVLTF. CDR3 in DNA: TGTGCCAGCAGTGAATGGGAAGGGGGGAACTCTGGGGCCAACGTCCTGACTTTC.

This clonotype appeared a few times. This rearrangement joins TRBV29-1 to TRBJ1-2, with D unclear. CDR1 is SQVTM and CDR2 is ANQGSEA in the germline V gene. V was pared by 0 bases and J by 4 bases, with 12 bases between. The CDR3 totals 14 residues. This chain's CDR3 is CSVEDLRIAYGYTF. The CDR3 DNA is TGCAGCGTTGAAGATCTCAGGATCGCCTATGGCTACACCTTC. Complete variable domain (other parts from reference TRBV29-1 and TRBJ1-2): SAVISQKPSRDICQRGTSLTIQCQVDSQVTMMFWYRQQPGQSLTLIATANQGSEATYESGFVIDKFPISRPNLTFSTLTVSNMSPEDSSIYLCSVEDLRIAYGYTFGSGTRLTVV.

This clonotype appeared a few times. This chain uses TRBV4-1 with TRBJ2-1, with a tentative D call TRBD1 (6 bases). V was pared by 7 bases and J by 4 bases, with 14 bases between. The CDR3 is 14 residues long. Germline CDR1 is MGHRA and CDR2 is YSYEKL. CDR3 amino acids: CASNPGARYNEQFF. As DNA, the CDR3 is TGCGCCAGCAACCCAGGGGCCCGTTACAATGAGCAGTTCTTC.

This chain links TRBV7-2 with TRBJ2-1; 11 bases align to TRBD2. This CDR3 is 15 amino acids long. Germline lookup yields CDR1 SGHTA and CDR2 FQGNSA. J lost 8 bases, V lost 6 bases, and 9 bases had no gene match. CDR3 amino acids: CASSAPGTSGYEQFF. Written as DNA, the CDR3 is TGTGCCAGCAGTGCACCCGGGACTAGCGGTTATGAGCAGTTCTTC.

The sample holds a few counts of this clonotype. This chain joins TRBV5-1 and TRBJ2-1; 7 nucleotides align to TRBD1. CDR1 is SGHRS and CDR2 is YFSETQ in the germline V gene. The junction had 8 bases not matched to a gene; V was cut back by 0 bases and J by 8 bases. The CDR3 is 15 residues long. CDR3 sequence reads: CASSLGQGVLDEQFF. CDR3 nucleotide sequence: TGCGCCAGCAGCTTGGGACAGGGCGTATTGGATGAGCAGTTCTTC. Drawing the rest from reference TRBV5-1 and TRBJ2-1, the complete variable domain is KAGVTQTPRYLIKTRGQQVTLSCSPISGHRSVSWYQQTPGQGLQFLFEYFSETQRNKGNFPGRFSGRQFSNSRSEMNVSTLELGDSALYLCASSLGQGVLDEQFFGPGTRLTVL.

The chain is built from TRBV6-1 and TRBJ2-7, with D tentatively TRBD1 or TRBD2 (5 bases each). Germline assignment: CDR1 MNHNS and CDR2 SASEGT. The length of the CDR3 is 14 residues. Deletions cut 7 bases from V and 1 base from J, with 14 bases between. The CDR3 DNA sequence: TGTGCCAGCACGCTAGTCGGGGCGTCCTACGAGCAGTACGTC. This translates into CASTLVGASYEQYV.

This chain joins TRBV29-1 and TRBJ2-1, with 14 bases identical to TRBD2. Germline V gives CDR1 SQVTM, CDR2 ANQGSEA. This CDR3 contains 15 residues. V dropped 7 bases and J dropped 6; count of bases not matched to a gene: 8. The DNA of the CDR3 is TGCAGCGCCAGTCGGACTAGCGGGGGGACCAATGAGCAGTTCTTC. Protein: CSASRTSGGTNEQFF.

This clonotype showed up just a few times. The chain joins TRBV19 to TRBJ2-1; perhaps D is TRBD1 or TRBD2 (5 bases each). The CDR3 sequence is 14 residues long. CDR1 and CDR2 (germline): LNHDA, SQIVND (reference sequence). Trimming took 1 base from V and 3 from J, leaving 7 bases between them. CDR3 amino acids: CASSIGGNYNEQFF. The CDR3 coding sequence is TGTGCCAGTAGTATAGGGGGGAACTACAATGAGCAGTTCTTC.

The V call is TRBV4-1, the J call TRBJ1-1; 7 bases are a match to TRBD1. This CDR3 has 15 amino acids. With 2 bases clipped from V and 4 bases from J, the junction kept 7 bases outside the gene matches. Germline V gene sequence: CDR1 MGHRA, CDR2 YSYEKL. This CDR3 reads CASSQPRQGSTEAFF. In nucleotides, the CDR3 is TGCGCCAGCAGCCAACCCCGACAGGGCTCCACTGAAGCTTTCTTT.